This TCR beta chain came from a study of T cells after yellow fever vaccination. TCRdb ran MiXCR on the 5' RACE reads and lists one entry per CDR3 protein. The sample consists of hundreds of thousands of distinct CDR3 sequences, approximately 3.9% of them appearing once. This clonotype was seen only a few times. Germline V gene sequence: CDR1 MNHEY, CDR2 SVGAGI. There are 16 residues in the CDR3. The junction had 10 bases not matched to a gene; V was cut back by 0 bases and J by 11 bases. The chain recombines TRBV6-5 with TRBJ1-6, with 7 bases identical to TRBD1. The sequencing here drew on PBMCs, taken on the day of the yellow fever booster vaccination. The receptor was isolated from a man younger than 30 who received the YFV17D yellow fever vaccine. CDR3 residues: CASSYSLKPQGAPLHF. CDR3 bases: TGTGCCAGCAGTTACTCCCTAAAACCCCAGGGGGCACCCCTCCACTTT.